The 21 T cell receptor beta chains below all came from one sample that was sequenced in a study of control samples from healthy donors and cancer patients. Profiled with immunoSEQ multiplex PCR; TCRdb holds only in-frame clones, not every one. This table has some 100,000 clones, 88% appearing once. The sample taken for sequencing was blood. The receptor source for this set is a man aged 25 to 40 in good health.

The chain couples TRBV5-1 to TRBJ1-2, with D possibly being TRBD1 (6 bases). Per the germline V gene, CDR1 is SGHRS and CDR2 is YFSETQ. CDR3 length: 14 amino acids. Trimming shortened V by 2 bases and J by 3 bases, and 11 bases separated the two germline ends. Here the CDR3 DNA reads TGCGCCAGCAGCTTTTTCAGGGGTGACTATGGCTACACCTTC. Translating gives CASSFFRGDYGYTF.

This chain uses TRBV6-5 with TRBJ2-3; no firm D call. CDR3 length: 12 amino acids. V dropped 5 bases and J dropped 4 bases, with 7 bases sitting between them. Germline V gene data show CDR1 as MNHEY and CDR2 as SVGAGI. The chain's CDR3 is CASSTRSDTQYF. The DNA for the CDR3 is TGTGCCAGCAGTACAAGATCAGATACGCAGTATTTT.

This sequence joins TRBV4-1 and TRBJ1-6; D remains unclear. The V end was cut by 1 base, the J end by 9 bases, with 4 bases between. The CDR3 totals 12 residues. From germline, CDR1 is MGHRA and CDR2 YSYEKL. The CDR3 nucleotides read TGCGCCAGCAGCCAAGGAGTTTCACCCCTCCACTTT. Its translation: CASSQGVSPLHF.

The chain carries TRBV4-1 and TRBJ2-1, with D possibly matching TRBD2 (5 bases). This CDR3 is built from 13 residues. Germline V lookup: CDR1 MGHRA, CDR2 YSYEKL. Trimming shortened V by 0 bases and J by 8 bases, and 8 bases separated the two germline ends. CDR3 bases: TGCGCCAGCAGCCAAGATCGGGGTGATGAGCAGTTCTTC. As protein: CASSQDRGDEQFF.

CDR3 DNA: TGTGCCAGCAGCACCGGGACGAAGCGCACAGATACGCAGTATTTT. Encoded protein: CASSTGTKRTDTQYF. V is TRBV11-3 and J is TRBJ2-3; perhaps D is TRBD1 or TRBD2 (5 bases each). CDR1 is SGHNT, CDR2 YENEEA, per germline. Trimming stripped 5 bases from V and 1 base from J, with 13 bases between. The CDR3 is 15 residues long.

This chain joins TRBV12-3 or TRBV12-4 and TRBJ2-5; possible D gene TRBD2, 6 bases. The CDR3 contains 13 residues. Trimming left V 6 bases short and J 5 bases short, with 13 bases between. The CDR3 nucleotides read TGTGCCAGCAGGGGGAGGATGGGGGAGACCCAGTACTTC. This translates into CASRGRMGETQYF.

This chain connects TRBV19 to TRBJ2-1; 8 nucleotides align to TRBD2. Germline-derived CDR1 and CDR2 are LNHDA and SQIVND (reference sequence). The J segment lost 8 bases and the V segment lost 4 bases, leaving 13 bases of the junction unmatched. There are 16 residues in the CDR3. CDR3 bases: TGTGCCAGTAGTAGTAGCGGGAAAGGGGACTCGTATGAGCAGTTCTTC. Amino acids: CASSSSGKGDSYEQFF. The entire variable domain, with the rest obtained from reference TRBV19 and TRBJ2-1, is as follows: DGGITQSPKYLFRKEGQNVTLSCEQNLNHDAMYWYRQDPGQGLRLIYYSQIVNDFQKGDIAEGYSVSREKKESFPLTVTSAQKNPTAFYLCASSSSGKGDSYEQFFGPGTRLTVL.

The chain links TRBV10-3 to TRBJ1-5; TRBD1 aligns across 7 bases. Trimming removed 8 bases from V and 1 base from J; junction bases left unmatched: 11. CDR1 ENHRY and CDR2 SYGVKD come from the germline V gene. CDR3 length equals 16 residues. In DNA form, the CDR3 reads TGTGCCATCTCTAGACAGGGAGGGGGAAGCAATCAGCCCCAGCATTTT. This sequence encodes CAISRQGGGSNQPQHF.

V and J are TRBV7-2 and TRBJ2-5, with 9 bases lining up with TRBD2. The CDR3 has 17 residues. Germline lookup yields CDR1 SGHTA and CDR2 FQGNSA. The V segment lost 3 bases and the J segment 2 bases; nucleotides outside the gene matches: 10. CDR3 in amino acids: CASSLLGLAIIQETQYF. The CDR3 region has the DNA TGTGCCAGCAGCTTGTTAGGACTAGCGATTATTCAAGAGACCCAGTACTTC.

The V call is TRBV6-4, the J call TRBJ2-1, with 8 bases fitting TRBD2. The germline CDR1 and CDR2 sequences are MRHNA and SNTAGT. The CDR3 covers 16 residues. The ends lost 0 bases at V and 11 bases at J; junction bases unmatched: 12. The CDR3 region is CASSDSLADYNEQQFF. CDR3 bases: TGTGCCAGCAGTGACTCACTAGCGGATTACAATGAGCAGCAGTTCTTC.

This chain connects TRBV24-1 to TRBJ2-2, with 9 bases fitting TRBD1. V shed 4 bases and J 1 base; nucleotides not matched to a gene: 9. This CDR3 contains 18 residues. CDR1 and CDR2 from the germline V gene are KGHDR and SFDVKD. Written as DNA, the CDR3 is TGTGCCACCAGTGAGCCCACCGGACAGGGGCGGAACACCGGGGAGCTGTTTTTT. Amino acids: CATSEPTGQGRNTGELFF.

This clone has just one count. The rearrangement uses TRBV11-3 and TRBJ2-1; D possibly uses TRBD1 or TRBD2 (5 bases each). Looked up from germline, CDR1 is SGHNT and CDR2 is YENEEA. Trimming took off 8 bases at V and 4 bases at J, with 9 bases between the two ends. There are 12 residues in the CDR3. Here the CDR3 reads CASHGGYNEQFF. The CDR3 DNA sequence: TGTGCCAGCCATGGGGGTTACAATGAGCAGTTCTTC.

With regard to this clone: One end of the junction does not line up with germline, which may come from a read error. The chain couples TRBV6-4 to TRBJ2-1, with 9 positions matching TRBD2. The CDR3 has 19 residues. The germline V gene has CDR1 MRHNA and CDR2 SNTAGT. CDR3 in DNA: TGTGCCAGCAGTGACTCGGCCAGTCCACTAGCGGGTATCGACAATGAGCAGCTCTTC. Its protein product is CASSDSASPLAGIDNEQLF.

This clone was counted a few times. The chain employs TRBV6-1 and TRBJ1-5, with D unresolved. The CDR3 is made up of 14 amino acids. Germline CDR1 MNHNS, CDR2 SASEGT. Trimming took 3 bases from V and 4 from J, leaving 10 bases between them. CDR3 sequence reads: CASSESGLNQPQHF. The DNA for the CDR3 is TGTGCCAGCAGTGAGTCGGGATTAAATCAGCCCCAGCATTTT.

This clone showed up just once. V gene TRBV9 combines with J gene TRBJ2-2, with D perhaps matching TRBD2 (5 bases). Germline V gene lookup returns CDR1 SGDLS and CDR2 YYNGEE. This CDR3 is 14 amino acids long. Trimming shortened V by 0 bases and J by 6 bases, and 9 bases separated the two germline ends. CDR3 amino acids: CASSVGRVAGELFF. For the CDR3, the DNA is TGTGCCAGCAGCGTAGGGCGGGTTGCCGGGGAGCTGTTTTTT.

The rearrangement links TRBV5-4 to TRBJ1-3; D gene unclear. The CDR3 spans 13 residues. Germline V gene lookup returns CDR1 SGHNT and CDR2 YYREEE (reference sequence). Trimming cost V 2 bases and J 4 bases, with 7 bases left between them. This CDR3 is CASSFSQGNTIYF. The CDR3, as DNA: TGTGCCAGCAGCTTCTCGCAAGGAAACACCATATATTTT.

The CDR3 nucleotides read TGTGCCAGCAGCTTGGGGCCCGGGGGCCTCTACAATGAGCAGTTCTTC. Protein sequence: CASSLGPGGLYNEQFF. The chain joins TRBV7-2 to TRBJ2-1; tentatively, D is TRBD1 or TRBD2 (6 bases each). Germline CDR1 reads SGHTA; CDR2 reads FQGNSA. This CDR3 has 16 residues. V shed 3 bases and J shed 3 bases, with 15 bases lying between them. Variable domain in full (rest from reference TRBV7-2 and TRBJ2-1): GAGVSQSPSNKVTEKGKDVELRCDPISGHTALYWYRQSLGQGLEFLIYFQGNSAPDKSGLPSDRFSAERTGGSVSTLTIQRTQQEDSAVYLCASSLGPGGLYNEQFFGPGTRLTVL.

The chain recombines TRBV9 with TRBJ1-1; 7 positions agree with TRBD1. V was pared by 2 bases and J by 5 bases, with 6 bases of the junction left unmatched. Germline lookup yields CDR1 SGDLS and CDR2 YYNGEE. This CDR3 is 14 amino acids long. The CDR3 nucleotides are TGTGCCAGCAGCGTGACAGGGACTAGAACTGAAGCTTTCTTT. Translating it yields CASSVTGTRTEAFF.

The CDR3 region has the DNA TGTGCCAGCAGATTCGGGTTTGGAGAGCAGTTCTTC. Translated: CASRFGFGEQFF. The chain is built from TRBV28 and TRBJ2-1; D uncertain. The CDR3 runs 12 residues. Germline V gene lookup returns CDR1 MDHEN and CDR2 SYDVKM. Trimming shortened V by 6 bases and J by 10 bases, and 13 bases separated the two germline ends. The full variable domain, with the rest looked up from reference TRBV28 and TRBJ2-1, is DVKVTQSSRYLVKRTGEKVFLECVQDMDHENMFWYRQDPGLGLRLIYFSYDVKMKEKGDIPEGYSVSREKKERFSLILESASTNQTSMYLCASRFGFGEQFFGPGTRLTVL.

The rearrangement joins TRBV30 to TRBJ2-7, with D maybe TRBD2 (5 bases). CDR1 and CDR2 from the germline V gene are GTSNPN and SVGIG (reference sequence). Between the trimmed V and J ends, which lost 0 bases and 7 bases, there was a span of 16 bases. The CDR3 covers 14 residues. CDR3 nucleotide sequence: TGTGCCTGGAGTGTATTTGGACTGCCTGGAGAGCAGTACTTC. Amino acids: CAWSVFGLPGEQYF.

The chain joins TRBV7-2 to TRBJ2-1; TRBD2 matches at 8 bases. The germline V gene encodes CDR1 SGHTA and CDR2 FQGNSA. J gave up 13 bases and V 0 bases, and 5 bases lay outside the gene matches. The CDR3 is 13 residues long. The CDR3: CASSLATAGGQFF. The CDR3 DNA is TGTGCCAGCAGCTTAGCGACGGCGGGAGGACAGTTCTTC.